A single sample gave rise to the 13 T cell receptor beta chains below, sequenced in a study of blood T cell repertoires in COVID-19. Method: immunoSEQ multiplex PCR; TCRdb's copy keeps in-frame clones and lacks some. This sample has roughly 300,000 clones, with 86% found just once. Sequenced: peripheral blood. These receptors were obtained from a woman aged 45-65 years with acute or convalescent COVID-19.

The chain is built from TRBV27 and TRBJ1-2; D gene unclear. Germline CDR1 reads MNHEY; CDR2 reads SMNVEV (reference sequence). Trimming took off 5 bases at V and 4 bases at J, with 8 bases between the two ends. The CDR3 runs 12 residues. The CDR3 loop is CASSDSLYGYTF. The CDR3 DNA reads as TGTGCCAGCAGTGACTCCCTCTATGGCTACACCTTC.

The chain uses TRBV4-2 and TRBJ1-2, with D unresolved. Germline V gene lookup returns CDR1 LGHNA and CDR2 YNFKEQ. The CDR3 runs 15 residues. V lost 0 bases, J lost 3 bases, and 11 bases lay in between. The CDR3 sequence: CASSQDGEGYYGYTF. The CDR3 region has the DNA TGTGCCAGCAGCCAAGATGGCGAGGGATACTATGGCTACACCTTC.

The chain combines TRBV5-1 with TRBJ2-1; the match to TRBD1 covers 10 bases. Trimming at V came to 4 bases and at J to 8 bases, leaving 15 bases not matched to a gene. The CDR3 has 17 residues. Germline-derived CDR1 and CDR2 are SGHRS and YFSETQ. As DNA, the CDR3 is TGCGCCAGCAGCGAATCACCCCCGGGACAGGGGATCGATGAGCAGTTCTTC. Encoded protein: CASSESPPGQGIDEQFF.

The chain employs TRBV2 and TRBJ1-5; TRBD1 might be the D (6 bases). Trimming took 6 bases from V and 5 from J, leaving 17 bases between them. CDR3 length: 15 amino acids. Germline CDR1 reads SNHLY; CDR2 reads FYNNEI. The CDR3 here is CASRGTGHNYQPQHF. The DNA for the CDR3 is TGTGCCAGCAGGGGAACAGGGCACAATTATCAGCCCCAGCATTTT.

The chain carries TRBV6-5 and TRBJ2-7, with D possibly being TRBD1 (6 bases). CDR1 and CDR2 (germline): MNHEY, SVGAGI. The CDR3 contains 13 residues. Trimming shortened V by 5 bases and J by 2 bases, and 10 bases separated the two germline ends. This CDR3 is CASSLQGPYEQYF. CDR3 DNA: TGTGCCAGCAGTCTCCAGGGGCCCTACGAGCAGTACTTC.

This sequence joins TRBV4-3 and TRBJ1-2; perhaps TRBD1 as D (6 bases). The CDR3 loop spans 15 amino acids. V dropped 4 bases and J dropped 5 bases, with 17 bases sitting between them. Germline loops: CDR1 LGHNA, CDR2 YSLEER. The CDR3 sequence: CASSPSPGGGYGYTF. CDR3 DNA sequence: TGCGCCAGCAGCCCCTCACCGGGAGGGGGATATGGCTACACCTTC.

This chain links TRBV9 with TRBJ2-7; 7 bases fit TRBD2. Per the germline V gene, CDR1 is SGDLS and CDR2 is YYNGEE. The length of the CDR3 is 13 residues. The V segment lost 4 bases and the J segment 3 bases; nucleotides outside the gene matches: 4. CDR3 residues: CASSLPGGYEQYF. The CDR3 DNA reads TGTGCCAGCAGCCTCCCGGGGGGCTACGAGCAGTACTTC.

This clone has only one observation. The gene calls are TRBV6-5 and TRBJ2-5; TRBD2 matches 8 bases. V lost 4 bases, J lost 1 base, and 8 bases stayed unmatched. This CDR3 contains 16 residues. The germline gives CDR1 MNHEY, CDR2 SVGAGI. As DNA, the CDR3 is TGTGCCAGCAGTTCCCAGCGACTAGCGACCCAAGAGACCCAGTACTTC. Translation gives CASSSQRLATQETQYF.

This chain connects TRBV27 to TRBJ2-7, with 7 positions matching TRBD1. Germline lookup yields CDR1 MNHEY and CDR2 SMNVEV (reference sequence). The ends lost 2 bases at V and 7 bases at J; junction bases unmatched: 2. This CDR3 contains 12 residues. CDR3 loop: CASSLRGHEQYF. The DNA of the CDR3 is TGTGCCAGCAGTTTAAGGGGGCATGAGCAGTACTTC.

V is TRBV7-9 and J is TRBJ2-7; 8 nucleotides agree with TRBD2. Per the germline V gene, CDR1 is SEHNR and CDR2 is FQNEAQ (reference sequence). The CDR3 extends over 15 amino acids. Unmatched junction bases numbered 6, after V lost 5 bases and J lost 0 bases. The chain's CDR3 is CASSPSGRYSYEQYF. The CDR3 region has the DNA TGTGCCAGCAGCCCTAGCGGGCGATACTCCTACGAGCAGTACTTC.

V and J are TRBV5-1 and TRBJ2-7; D not resolved. CDR3 length: 13 residues. The ends were cut back, 5 bases at V and 1 base at J, with 10 bases in the middle. In germline, CDR1 is SGHRS, CDR2 YFSETQ. The CDR3 here is CASSSGTSYEQYF. The CDR3 bases are TGCGCCAGCAGTTCAGGTACATCCTACGAGCAGTACTTC.

This CDR3 is CASSHQWPSYEQYF. DNA for the CDR3: TGTGCCAGCAGCCACCAGTGGCCTTCCTACGAGCAGTACTTC. The chain joins TRBV3-1 (or the pseudogene TRBV3-2) to TRBJ2-7; D is unclear. The CDR3 extends over 14 amino acids. The V gene lost 3 bases and the J gene lost 1 base, with 10 bases spanning the gap. The germline gives CDR1 LGHDT, CDR2 YNNKEL (reference sequence).

The V call is TRBV28, the J call TRBJ2-1; 7 bases are shared with TRBD2. CDR1 MDHEN and CDR2 SYDVKM come from the germline V gene. The V gene end was trimmed by 3 bases and the J gene end by 5 bases; junction bases not matched to a gene: 10. The CDR3 runs to 16 residues. CDR3 coding DNA: TGTGCCAGCAGTTTGAGTTCGGCTAGCGGAGACAATGAGCAGTTCTTC. As protein: CASSLSSASGDNEQFF.